One TCR beta chain is described in this entry. One Seattle source followed patients from active infection through their disease course. The data are from a study of blood T cell repertoires in COVID-19. Across the whole study: From T cells, B-cell-depleted T cells, or PBMCs came the material, which was cDNA or gDNA.

The assay was immunoSEQ multiplex PCR, and TCRdb's table has in-frame clones only and misses some. Seen here are about 250,000 clones, around 90% observed once, and the top ten hold roughly 0.89%. V gave up 3 bases and J gave up 5 bases, with 11 bases separating them. Germline values: CDR1 LNHDA, CDR2 SQIVND (reference sequence). The length of the CDR3 is 15 residues. Sequenced sample: peripheral blood. The chain carries TRBV19 and TRBJ1-6; D unresolved. This receptor was obtained from a man aged 25 to 40 with COVID-19, enrolled during active disease. Here the CDR3 DNA reads TGTGCCAGTAGTATCGGTTGGCGGAATAATTCACCCCTCCACTTT. Translating gives CASSIGWRNNSPLHF. Filled out from reference TRBV19 and TRBJ1-6, the complete variable domain reads DGGITQSPKYLFRKEGQNVTLSCEQNLNHDAMYWYRQDPGQGLRLIYYSQIVNDFQKGDIAEGYSVSREKKESFPLTVTSAQKNPTAFYLCASSIGWRNNSPLHFGNGTRLTVT.